This T cell receptor (beta chain) is from a study of early T cells in non-severe SARS-CoV-2 infection (dated by TCRdb to the early 2020s). For the study in its entirety: Because TCR sequencing was done on bulk RNA from unsorted whole blood, the alpha and beta chains could not be paired. The full study reports these points: VDJdb matching was skewed toward anti-spike CD8 responses, so virus-specific expansions were likely underestimated and private and CD4 specificities were missed.

The V end gives up 0 bases and the J end 5 bases, leaving 7 bases in the junction not matched to a gene. The CDR3 contains 17 residues, cysteine and phenylalanine counted. Only the CDR3 portion is preserved as DNA: 51 bases, with reading frame beginning at the first base. Worth noting for this clonotype: The antigen this receptor binds is unknown. The input lacks base qualities; no much larger clone sits a single base away.

The study was a case-control design nested within a healthcare worker cohort in London, UK, with weekly nasopharyngeal swab PCR tests and blood sampling. Between 23 and 31 March 2020, the week of the UK lockdown, healthcare workers were enrolled and then followed up weekly for as long as 16 weeks. Library preparation employed 5' RACE. The instrument was a NextSeq 500. In the TCR library protocol, unique molecular identifiers were attached to individual cDNA molecules to correct for PCR bias and sequencing error. Sequencing covered both TCR alpha and beta chains, and within each sample the abundances of alpha and beta sequences were tightly co-correlated. In the original analysis: Decombinator V4 was used to perform V gene, J gene and CDR3 annotation of TCR sequences. TCRs were defined as expanded if a significant change between any two time points was detected under a Poisson model with p below 0.0001. TCR abundances were normalised to the total number of TCRs sequenced per sample and expressed as counts per million. MAIT TCRs were defined by TRAV1-2 paired with TRAJ12, TRAJ20 or TRAJ33, and iNKT TCRs by TRAV10 paired with TRAJ18. VDJdb, accessed on 1 November 2021, was searched for TCRs annotated for CMV, EBV and SARS-CoV-2, and TCRs annotated for more than one antigen were excluded. The public sequencing data were trimmed at Q25 with fastp and processed into clonotypes with MiXCR by TCRdb, which kept only in-frame beta chains. Each CDR3 protein appears once, grouped with its most common genes and DNA. The V and J calls here are based on TCRdb, not the publication. For this sample the table gives around 60,000 distinct CDR3 sequences, of which roughly a sixth were detected only once. The top ten constitute about 8.4% of the sample.

The chain couples TRBV12-3 or TRBV12-4 to TRBJ2-5, and TRBD2 aligns with 12 junction nucleotides. The receptor comes from an adult who was a healthcare worker with PCR-confirmed SARS-CoV-2 infection or an uninfected control (not recorded which). Sequencing used whole blood, obtained at baseline. The DNA sequence is TGTGCCAGCAGTTTAGCTCTAGCGGGAGGGCCTCGGGAGACCCAGTACTTC. It codes for CASSLALAGGPRETQYF.